Below are 5 T cell receptor beta chains sequenced from a single sample in a study of shared clonotypes between healthy human individuals. The data were produced by immunoSEQ multiplex PCR, yet TCRdb's version contains in-frame clones alone and is incomplete. The data show 450,000 to 600,000 clones, more than 65% seen once. The sequenced sample consisted of PBMCs. These receptors were obtained from a woman between 40 and 50 years old in good health. Some clones in this sample may be carry-over from other donors' samples.

The rearrangement uses TRBV30 and TRBJ2-2; 7 bases agree with TRBD2. The CDR3 is 14 amino acids. Trimming took 5 bases from V and 3 from J; bases not matched to a gene: 6. Looked up from germline, CDR1 is GTSNPN and CDR2 is SVGIG (reference sequence). The CDR3 region has the DNA TGTGCCTGGTCCTCTCGGGGGGACACCGGGGAGCTGTTTTTT. This encodes CAWSSRGDTGELFF. The full variable domain, rest sourced from reference TRBV30 and TRBJ2-2, is SQTIHQWPATLVQPVGSPLSLECTVEGTSNPNLYWYRQAAGRGLQLLFYSVGIGQISSEVPQNLSASRPQDRQFILSSKKLLLSDSGFYLCAWSSRGDTGELFFGEGSRLTVL.

This chain uses TRBV7-3 with TRBJ1-2; 8 nucleotides match TRBD1. V trimming: 5 bases; J trimming: 6 bases; junction bases outside the gene matches: 8. From germline, CDR1 is SGHTA and CDR2 FQGTGA. The CDR3 totals 14 residues. The CDR3 sequence: CASSRGQGRNGYTF. The DNA for the CDR3 is TGTGCCAGCAGCAGAGGACAGGGCCGTAATGGCTACACCTTC.

The V and J genes are TRBV7-2 and TRBJ2-5; the D gene is possibly TRBD2 (6 bases). The germline V gene encodes CDR1 SGHTA and CDR2 FQGNSA. The CDR3 totals 16 residues. V was pared by 1 base and J by 2 bases, with 14 bases between. The CDR3 sequence: CASSLGGGAGQETQYF. In nucleotides, the CDR3 is TGTGCCAGCAGCTTAGGAGGAGGGGCAGGACAAGAGACCCAGTACTTC.

For this clone: This sample includes further DNA sequences coding for the same CDR3. J is TRBJ1-2 and V is TRBV30; D is ambiguous. From germline, CDR1 is GTSNPN and CDR2 SVGIG (reference sequence). Trimming shortened V by 4 bases and J by 2 bases, and 5 bases separated the two germline ends. The length of the CDR3 is 11 residues. The CDR3 is CAWTENYGYTF. CDR3 bases: TGTGCCTGGACAGAGAACTATGGCTACACCTTC.

The chain combines TRBV6-1 with TRBJ2-7; the D gene is possibly TRBD2 (6 bases). The V gene lost 6 bases and the J gene lost 6 bases, with 18 bases spanning the gap. CDR1 is MNHNS, CDR2 SASEGT, per germline. CDR3 length: 14 residues. The CDR3 nucleotides are TGTGCCAGCAGGGACGGGACTCGGGTCCGCGAGCAGTACTTC. Translated, it gives CASRDGTRVREQYF.